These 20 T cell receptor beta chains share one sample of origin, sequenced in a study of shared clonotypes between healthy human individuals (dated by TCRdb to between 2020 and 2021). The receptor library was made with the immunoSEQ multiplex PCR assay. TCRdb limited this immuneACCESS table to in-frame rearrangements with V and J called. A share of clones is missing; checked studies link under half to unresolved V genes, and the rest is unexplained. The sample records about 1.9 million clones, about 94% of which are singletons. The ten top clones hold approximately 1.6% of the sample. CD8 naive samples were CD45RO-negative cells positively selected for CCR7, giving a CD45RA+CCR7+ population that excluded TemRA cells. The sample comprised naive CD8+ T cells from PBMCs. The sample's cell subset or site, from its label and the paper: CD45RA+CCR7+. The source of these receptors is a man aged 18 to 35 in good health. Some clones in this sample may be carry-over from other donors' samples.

CDR3 region: CASSVEPGGPNTGELFF. DNA of the CDR3: TGTGCCAGCAGCGTAGAGCCTGGGGGACCTAACACCGGGGAGCTGTTTTTT. V and J are TRBV9 and TRBJ2-2; D could derive from TRBD1 or TRBD2 (5 bases each). Germline-derived CDR1 and CDR2 are SGDLS and YYNGEE. Deletions cut 0 bases from V and 2 bases from J, with 14 bases between. The CDR3 has 17 amino acids.

The CDR3: CASSQVFLGFYEQYF. The CDR3 DNA follows: TGCGCCAGCAGCCAAGTATTCCTGGGATTCTACGAGCAGTACTTC. V is TRBV4-3 and J is TRBJ2-7; no clear D gene. Germline V gives CDR1 LGHNA, CDR2 YSLEER. The CDR3 is made up of 15 amino acids. The V gene lost 1 base and the J gene lost 3 bases, with 13 bases spanning the gap.

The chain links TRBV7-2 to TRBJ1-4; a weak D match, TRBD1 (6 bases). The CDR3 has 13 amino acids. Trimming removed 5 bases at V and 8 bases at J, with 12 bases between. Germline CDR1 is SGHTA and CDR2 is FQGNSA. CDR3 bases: TGTGCCAGCAGCCCCCCGGGGGCCGAAAAACTGTTTTTT. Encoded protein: CASSPPGAEKLFF.

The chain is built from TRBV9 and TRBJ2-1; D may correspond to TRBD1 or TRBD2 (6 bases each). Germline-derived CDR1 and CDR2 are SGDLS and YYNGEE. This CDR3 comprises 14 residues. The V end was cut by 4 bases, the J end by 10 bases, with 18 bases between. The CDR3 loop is CASSLRRGLDEQFF. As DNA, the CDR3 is TGTGCCAGCAGCTTACGGAGGGGGTTAGACGAGCAGTTCTTC.

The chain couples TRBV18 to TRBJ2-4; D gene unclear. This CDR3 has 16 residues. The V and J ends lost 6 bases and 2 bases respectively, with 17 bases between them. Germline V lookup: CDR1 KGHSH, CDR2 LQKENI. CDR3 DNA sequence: TGTGCCAGCTCCGAAACCGTCAGCCGGACCAAAAACATTCAGTACTTC. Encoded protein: CASSETVSRTKNIQYF.

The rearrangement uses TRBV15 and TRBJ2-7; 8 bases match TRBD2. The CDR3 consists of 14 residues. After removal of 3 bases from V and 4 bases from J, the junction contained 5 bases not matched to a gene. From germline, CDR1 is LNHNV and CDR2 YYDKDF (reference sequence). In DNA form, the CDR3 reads TGTGCCACCAGCAGCCGACTAGCGTGGTACGAGCAGTACTTC. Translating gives CATSSRLAWYEQYF.

CDR3 coding DNA: TGCGCCAGCAGTGCGCGTCGGGAACTCTACAATGAGCAGTTCTTC. Translation: CASSARRELYNEQFF. The V call is TRBV10-2, the J call TRBJ2-1, with D maybe TRBD2 (5 bases). V was clipped by 4 bases and J by 3 bases, with 13 bases between them. Germline CDR1 WSHSY, CDR2 SAAADI. The CDR3 spans 15 residues.

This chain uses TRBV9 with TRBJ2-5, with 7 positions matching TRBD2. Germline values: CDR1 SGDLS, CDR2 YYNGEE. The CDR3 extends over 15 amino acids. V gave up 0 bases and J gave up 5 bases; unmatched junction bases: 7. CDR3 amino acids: CASSVVNAGVETQYF. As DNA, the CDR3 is TGTGCCAGCAGCGTAGTCAATGCGGGAGTGGAGACCCAGTACTTC.

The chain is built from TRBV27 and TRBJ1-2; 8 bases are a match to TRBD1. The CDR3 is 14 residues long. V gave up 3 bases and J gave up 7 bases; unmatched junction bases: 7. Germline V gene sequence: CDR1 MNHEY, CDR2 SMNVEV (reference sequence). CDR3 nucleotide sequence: TGTGCCAGCAGTTTTCAGGGGGCCGGGAGTGGCTACACCTTC. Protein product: CASSFQGAGSGYTF.

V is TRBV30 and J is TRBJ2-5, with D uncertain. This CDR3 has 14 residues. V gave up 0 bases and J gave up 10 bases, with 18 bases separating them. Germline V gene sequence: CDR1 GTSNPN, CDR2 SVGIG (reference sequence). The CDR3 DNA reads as TGTGCCTGGAGTGTACTAAACGGGTTTGATGTCCAGTACTTC. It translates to CAWSVLNGFDVQYF.

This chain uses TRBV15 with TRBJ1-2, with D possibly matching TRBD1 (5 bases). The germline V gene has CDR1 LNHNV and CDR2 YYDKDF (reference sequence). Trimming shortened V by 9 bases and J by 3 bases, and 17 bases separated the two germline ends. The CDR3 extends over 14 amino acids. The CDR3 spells CATRMGLGDYGYTF. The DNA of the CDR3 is TGTGCCACTCGCATGGGACTCGGCGACTATGGCTACACCTTC. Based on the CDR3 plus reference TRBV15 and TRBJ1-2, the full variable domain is DAMVIQNPRYQVTQFGKPVTLSCSQTLNHNVMYWYQQKSSQAPKLLFHYYDKDFNNEADTPDNFQSRRPNTSFCFLDIRSPGLGDTAMYLCATRMGLGDYGYTFGSGTRLTVV.

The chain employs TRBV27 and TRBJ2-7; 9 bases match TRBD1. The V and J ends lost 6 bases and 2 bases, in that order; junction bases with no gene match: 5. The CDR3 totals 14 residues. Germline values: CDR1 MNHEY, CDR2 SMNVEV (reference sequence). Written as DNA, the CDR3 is TGTGCCAGCAGCCCACAGGGGGCCCCCTACGAGCAGTACTTC. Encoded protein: CASSPQGAPYEQYF.

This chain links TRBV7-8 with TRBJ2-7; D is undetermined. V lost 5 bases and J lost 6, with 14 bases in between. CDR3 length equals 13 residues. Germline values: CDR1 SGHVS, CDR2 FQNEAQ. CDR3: CASSGTTLLEQYF. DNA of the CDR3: TGTGCCAGCAGCGGCACGACCCTTCTCGAGCAGTACTTC.

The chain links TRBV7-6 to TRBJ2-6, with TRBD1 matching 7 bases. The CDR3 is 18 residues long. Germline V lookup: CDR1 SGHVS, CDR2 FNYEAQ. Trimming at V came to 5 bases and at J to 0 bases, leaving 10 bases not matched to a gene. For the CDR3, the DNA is TGTGCCAGCAGCGCCTCCGGGACAGCACCCTCTGGGGCCAACGTCCTGACTTTC. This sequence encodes CASSASGTAPSGANVLTF.

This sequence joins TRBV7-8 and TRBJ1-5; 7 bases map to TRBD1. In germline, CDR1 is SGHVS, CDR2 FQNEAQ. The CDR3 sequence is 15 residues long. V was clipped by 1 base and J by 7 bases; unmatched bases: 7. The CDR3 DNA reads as TGTGCCAGCAGCTTAGGATCAGGGGGGTTCCAGCCCCAGCATTTT. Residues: CASSLGSGGFQPQHF.

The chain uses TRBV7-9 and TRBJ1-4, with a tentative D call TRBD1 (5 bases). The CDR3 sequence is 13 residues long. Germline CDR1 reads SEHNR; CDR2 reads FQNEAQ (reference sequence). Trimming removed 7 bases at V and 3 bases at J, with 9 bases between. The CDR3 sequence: CASKGLANEKLFF. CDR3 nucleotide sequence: TGTGCCAGCAAGGGGTTGGCTAATGAAAAACTGTTTTTT.

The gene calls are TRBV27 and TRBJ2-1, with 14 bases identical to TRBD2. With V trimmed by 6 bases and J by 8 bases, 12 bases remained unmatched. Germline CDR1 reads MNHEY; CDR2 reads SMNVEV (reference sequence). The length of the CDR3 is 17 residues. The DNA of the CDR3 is TGTGCCAGCAGGTCCCAGGGGACTAGCGGGAGTAGGTATGAGCAGTTCTTC. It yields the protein CASRSQGTSGSRYEQFF.

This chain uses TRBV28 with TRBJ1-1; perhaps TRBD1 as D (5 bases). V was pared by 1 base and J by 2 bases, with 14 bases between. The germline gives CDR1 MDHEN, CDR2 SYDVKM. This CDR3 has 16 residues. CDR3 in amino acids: CASSLYPRGDNTEAFF. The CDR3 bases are TGTGCCAGCAGTTTATATCCCCGGGGGGATAACACTGAAGCTTTCTTT. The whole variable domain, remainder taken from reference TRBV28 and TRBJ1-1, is DVKVTQSSRYLVKRTGEKVFLECVQDMDHENMFWYRQDPGLGLRLIYFSYDVKMKEKGDIPEGYSVSREKKERFSLILESASTNQTSMYLCASSLYPRGDNTEAFFGQGTRLTVV.

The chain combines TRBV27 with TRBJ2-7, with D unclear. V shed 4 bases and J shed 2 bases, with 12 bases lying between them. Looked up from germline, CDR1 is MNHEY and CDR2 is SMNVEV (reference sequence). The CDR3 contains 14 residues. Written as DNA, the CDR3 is TGTGCCAGCAGTTCCCTCAGTCGTGCCTACGAGCAGTACTTC. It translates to CASSSLSRAYEQYF.

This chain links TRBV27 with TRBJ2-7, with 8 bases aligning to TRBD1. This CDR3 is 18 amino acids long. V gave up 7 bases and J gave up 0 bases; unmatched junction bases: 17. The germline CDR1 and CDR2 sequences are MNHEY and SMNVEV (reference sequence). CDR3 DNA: TGTGCCAGCACTAAAGGACAGGGTCTCTTCGCCCTCTCCTACGAGCAGTACTTC. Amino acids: CASTKGQGLFALSYEQYF.